This T cell receptor beta chain is from a study of blood T cell repertoires in COVID-19. Study-level background: Both acute and convalescent COVID-19 samples were obtained from the United States, Italy and Spain. The cDNA or gDNA used as material had been derived from T cells, B-cell-depleted T cells, or PBMCs.

CDR1 and CDR2 (germline): SEHNR, FQNEAQ (reference sequence). The CDR3 is 17 amino acids. Trimming cost V 1 base and J 0 bases, with 13 bases left between them. Participant reports of clinical history set cohort assignment. This table comes from immunoSEQ multiplex PCR, and its TCRdb copy is limited to in-frame clones, with some not included. Altogether a few hundred thousand clones are present, about nine tenths being singletons, with the ten largest covering about 1.6%. The chain carries TRBV7-9 and TRBJ2-1; TRBD2 is a possible D gene (6 bases). The sample consisted of PBMCs or T cells enriched from blood (not recorded which). The TCR sequence derives from a man aged 35-49 years who had recovered from COVID-19. CDR3 in DNA: TGTGCCAGCAGCTTAGATTTTAGCGGCAACTCCTACAATGAGCAGTTCTTC. Translating it yields CASSLDFSGNSYNEQFF.